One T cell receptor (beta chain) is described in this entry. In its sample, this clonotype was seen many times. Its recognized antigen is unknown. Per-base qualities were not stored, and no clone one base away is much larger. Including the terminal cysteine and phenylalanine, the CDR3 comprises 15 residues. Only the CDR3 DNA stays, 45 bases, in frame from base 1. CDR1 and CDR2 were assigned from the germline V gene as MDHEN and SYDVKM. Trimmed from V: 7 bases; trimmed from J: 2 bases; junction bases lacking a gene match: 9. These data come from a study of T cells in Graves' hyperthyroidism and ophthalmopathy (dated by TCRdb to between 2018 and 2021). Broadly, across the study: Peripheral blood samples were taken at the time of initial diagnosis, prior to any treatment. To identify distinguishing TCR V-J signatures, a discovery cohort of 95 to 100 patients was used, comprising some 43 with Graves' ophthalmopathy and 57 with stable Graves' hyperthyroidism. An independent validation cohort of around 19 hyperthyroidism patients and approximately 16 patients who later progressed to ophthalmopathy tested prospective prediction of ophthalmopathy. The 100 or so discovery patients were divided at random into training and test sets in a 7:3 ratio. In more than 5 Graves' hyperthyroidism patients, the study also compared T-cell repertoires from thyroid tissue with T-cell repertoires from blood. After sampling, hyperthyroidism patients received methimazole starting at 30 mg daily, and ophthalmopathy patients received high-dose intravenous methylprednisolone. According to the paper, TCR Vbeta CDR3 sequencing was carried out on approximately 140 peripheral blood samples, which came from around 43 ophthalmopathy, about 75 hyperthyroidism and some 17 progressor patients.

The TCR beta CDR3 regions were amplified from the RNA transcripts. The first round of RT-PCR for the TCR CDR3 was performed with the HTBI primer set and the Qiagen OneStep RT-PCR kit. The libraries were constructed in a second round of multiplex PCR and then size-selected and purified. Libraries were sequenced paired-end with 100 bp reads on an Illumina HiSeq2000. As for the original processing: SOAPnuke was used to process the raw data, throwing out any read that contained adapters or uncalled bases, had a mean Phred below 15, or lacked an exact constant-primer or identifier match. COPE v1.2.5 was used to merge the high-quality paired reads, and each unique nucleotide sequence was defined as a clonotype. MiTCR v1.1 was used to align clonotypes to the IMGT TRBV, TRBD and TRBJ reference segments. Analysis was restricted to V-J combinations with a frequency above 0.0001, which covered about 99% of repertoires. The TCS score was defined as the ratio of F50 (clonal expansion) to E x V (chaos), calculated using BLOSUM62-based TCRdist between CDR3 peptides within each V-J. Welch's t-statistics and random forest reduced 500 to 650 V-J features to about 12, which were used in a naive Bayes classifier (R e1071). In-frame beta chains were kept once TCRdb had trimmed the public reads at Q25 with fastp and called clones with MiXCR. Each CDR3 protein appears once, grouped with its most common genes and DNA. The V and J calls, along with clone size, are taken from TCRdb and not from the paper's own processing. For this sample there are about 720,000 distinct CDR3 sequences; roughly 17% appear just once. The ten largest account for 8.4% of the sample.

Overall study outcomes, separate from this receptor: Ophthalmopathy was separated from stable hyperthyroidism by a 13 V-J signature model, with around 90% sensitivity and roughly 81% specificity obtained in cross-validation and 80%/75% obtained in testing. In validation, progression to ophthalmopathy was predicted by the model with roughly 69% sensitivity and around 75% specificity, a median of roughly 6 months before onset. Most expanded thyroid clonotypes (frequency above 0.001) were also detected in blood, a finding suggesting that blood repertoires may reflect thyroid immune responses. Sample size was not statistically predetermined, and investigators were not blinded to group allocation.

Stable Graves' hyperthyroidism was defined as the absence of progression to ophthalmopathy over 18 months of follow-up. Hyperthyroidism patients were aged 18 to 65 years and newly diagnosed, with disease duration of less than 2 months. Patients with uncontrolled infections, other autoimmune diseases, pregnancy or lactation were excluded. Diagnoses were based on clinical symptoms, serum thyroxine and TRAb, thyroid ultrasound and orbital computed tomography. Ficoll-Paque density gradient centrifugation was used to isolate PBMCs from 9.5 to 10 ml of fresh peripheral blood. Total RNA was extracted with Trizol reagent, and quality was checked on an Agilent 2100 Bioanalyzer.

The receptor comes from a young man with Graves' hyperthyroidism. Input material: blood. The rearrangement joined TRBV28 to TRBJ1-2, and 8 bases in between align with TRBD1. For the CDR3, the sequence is CASNRGQGGNYGYTF. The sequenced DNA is TGTGCCAGCAACCGCGGACAGGGAGGGAACTATGGCTACACCTTC.